This passage covers 32 T cell receptor beta chains from one sample sequenced in a study of cytomegalovirus exposure and HLA in healthy donors. PCR primers comprised 60 Vbeta and 13 Jbeta primers. TCRdb's copy holds only in-frame clones and misses some; the assay was immunoSEQ multiplex PCR. The sample includes roughly 140,000 clones, approximately 78% of them seen just once. Material for sequencing was PBMCs. The receptors were sampled from a woman aged 18-30 years in good health and CMV-seropositive.

This chain connects TRBV2 to TRBJ2-2, with 7 bases lining up with TRBD2. J was trimmed by 1 base and V by 7 bases; bases with no gene match: 0. Germline V CDR1 and CDR2: SNHLY, FYNNEI. The CDR3 length is 13 residues. CDR3 coding DNA: TGTGCCAGCAAGCGGGAGAACACCGGGGAGCTGTTTTTT. Translated: CASKRENTGELFF.

This clone showed up just once. The V and J genes are TRBV6-1 and TRBJ2-3; TRBD1 agrees at 8 bases. This CDR3 has 17 residues. After removal of 1 base from V and 0 bases from J, the junction contained 6 bases not matched to a gene. Germline CDR1 and CDR2: MNHNS and SASEGT. The CDR3 loop reads CASSEVAGGSSTDTQYF. The CDR3 region has the DNA TGTGCCAGCAGTGAAGTGGCAGGGGGCTCTAGCACAGATACGCAGTATTTT.

This clone was seen a handful of times. The chain links TRBV7-8 to TRBJ2-7; 7 bases fit TRBD1. Trimming cost V 4 bases and J 6 bases; bases outside gene matches: 6. The CDR3 loop spans 13 amino acids. CDR1 is SGHVS, CDR2 FQNEAQ, per germline. The CDR3 DNA is TGTGCCAGCAGCTCTCGGACAGGACTCGAGCAGTACTTC. Amino acids: CASSSRTGLEQYF.

The rearrangement uses TRBV5-4 and TRBJ2-1, with a tentative D call TRBD2 (6 bases). Per germline, CDR1 SGHNT and CDR2 YYREEE (reference sequence). The CDR3 runs 15 residues. The germline V and J ends were trimmed by 0 bases and 6 bases, with 13 bases remaining between them. CDR3 residues: CASSLDWGVGNEQFF. The CDR3 coding sequence is TGTGCCAGCAGCTTGGATTGGGGGGTTGGCAATGAGCAGTTCTTC.

Notes on this clone: This CDR3 is also generated by other DNA sequences in the sample. This chain links TRBV20-1 with TRBJ2-7; TRBD2 might be the D (5 bases). Germline V gene data show CDR1 as DFQATT and CDR2 as SNEGSKA (reference sequence). The V gene lost 5 bases and the J gene lost 3 bases, with 5 bases spanning the gap. This CDR3 spans 10 amino acids. Here the CDR3 DNA reads TGCAGTGCTGGACTCTACGAGCAGTACTTC. It translates to CSAGLYEQYF.

The gene calls are TRBV5-1 and TRBJ1-6; TRBD1 is a possible D gene (6 bases). Germline CDR1 and CDR2: SGHRS and YFSETQ. V dropped 1 base and J dropped 7 bases, with 6 bases sitting between them. The CDR3 is made up of 13 amino acids. The CDR3 bases are TGCGCCAGCAGCTTGACAGGGAATTCACCCCTCCACTTT. Its translation: CASSLTGNSPLHF.

To note about this clone: Other DNA sequences from this sample encode an identical CDR3 as well. The J gene is TRBJ2-7, the V gene TRBV5-1; perhaps TRBD1 as D (6 bases). CDR3 size: 14 residues. Germline V lookup: CDR1 SGHRS, CDR2 YFSETQ. The V end lost 0 bases, the J end lost 4 bases, and 11 bases lay between the germline ends. CDR3 coding DNA: TGCGCCAGCAGCTTGGAGGTAGGGGGTTACGAGCAGTACTTC. This translates into CASSLEVGGYEQYF.

The gene calls are TRBV5-6 and TRBJ1-2, with 8 nucleotides matching TRBD1. Trimming cost V 4 bases and J 8 bases; bases outside gene matches: 7. The CDR3 runs to 13 residues. CDR1 SGHDT and CDR2 YYEEEE come from the germline V gene. DNA for the CDR3: TGTGCCAGCAGCCTGGGACAGGTACGGGGCTACACCTTC. Protein: CASSLGQVRGYTF.

This rearrangement joins TRBV6-1 to TRBJ2-3; 8 nucleotides match TRBD1. Germline CDR1 MNHNS, CDR2 SASEGT. The CDR3 has 14 residues. V trimming: 8 bases; J trimming: 3 bases; junction bases outside the gene matches: 7. CDR3 in DNA: TGTGCCAGCTTGTGGCAGGGGGCGACAGATACGCAGTATTTT. Translation gives CASLWQGATDTQYF.

This chain uses TRBV4-1 with TRBJ2-5, with TRBD2 matching 7 bases. Trimming at V came to 1 base and at J to 1 base, leaving 3 bases not matched to a gene. The CDR3 length is 15 residues. Looked up from germline, CDR1 is MGHRA and CDR2 is YSYEKL. CDR3 nucleotides: TGCGCCAGCAGCCAAGCGAGCGGGGCCCAAGAGACCCAGTACTTC. Its translation is CASSQASGAQETQYF.

This clone appeared a few times. The chain links TRBV25-1 to TRBJ1-1; no clear D. Germline CDR1 and CDR2: MGHDK and SYGVNS. V lost 2 bases to trimming and J lost 7 bases, with 8 bases between them. The length of the CDR3 is 12 residues. The chain's CDR3 is CASSEQSGEAFF. CDR3 coding DNA: TGTGCCAGCAGTGAACAGTCGGGTGAAGCTTTCTTT.

A remark on this clone: Mismatch with germline at one junction end may stem from a read error. The chain carries TRBV13 and TRBJ1-4; unclear D gene. The length of the CDR3 is 14 residues. Germline CDR1 PRHDT, CDR2 FYEKMQ (reference sequence). Here the CDR3 reads CASSLASMNEKLFF. Written as DNA, the CDR3 is TGTGCCAGCAGCTTGGCGTCGATGAATGAAAAACTATTTTTT.

The chain combines TRBV29-1 with TRBJ1-5; 11 bases align to TRBD1. V lost 4 bases to trimming and J lost 2 bases; unmatched junction nucleotides: 1. Per germline, CDR1 SQVTM and CDR2 ANQGSEA. The CDR3 consists of 14 residues. The CDR3 nucleotides are TGCAGCGTTGTGGGACAGGGGGGCAATCAGCCCCAGCATTTT. It encodes CSVVGQGGNQPQHF.

The chain employs TRBV27 and TRBJ2-1, with 7 bases that match TRBD2. Unmatched junction bases numbered 2, after V lost 8 bases and J lost 4 bases. CDR3 length: 12 amino acids. Germline V gene data show CDR1 as MNHEY and CDR2 as SMNVEV (reference sequence). The CDR3 nucleotides are TGTGCCAGCGGGGGGGAATACAATGAGCAGTTCTTC. Translating it yields CASGGEYNEQFF.

This clone was counted a few times. This same CDR3 is encoded by further DNA sequences in the sample. The chain joins TRBV6-4 to TRBJ2-3, with 9 positions matching TRBD2. V lost 3 bases and J lost 0; bases outside the gene matches: 1. The CDR3 loop spans 15 amino acids. Germline V gene data show CDR1 as MRHNA and CDR2 as SNTAGT. In DNA form, the CDR3 reads TGTGCCAGCAGTGAACTAGCGGGTAGCACAGATACGCAGTATTTT. Amino acid sequence: CASSELAGSTDTQYF.

The chain employs TRBV5-1 and TRBJ1-1; 7 positions agree with TRBD1. Germline CDR1 and CDR2: SGHRS and YFSETQ. The CDR3 is made up of 14 amino acids. After removal of 4 bases from V and 5 bases from J, the junction contained 8 bases not matched to a gene. As DNA, the CDR3 is TGCGCCAGCAGCCTCGAACCACAGGGGACTGAAGCTTTCTTT. It translates to CASSLEPQGTEAFF.

The rearrangement uses TRBV6-5 and TRBJ1-2, with TRBD1 matching 9 bases. The CDR3 sequence is 13 residues long. CDR1 and CDR2 from the germline V gene are MNHEY and SVGAGI. V dropped 7 bases and J dropped 8; count of bases not matched to a gene: 8. CDR3 in amino acids: CASTKRDREGYTF. The CDR3 DNA reads TGTGCCAGCACCAAACGGGACAGGGAGGGCTACACCTTC.

The chain carries TRBV28 and TRBJ1-6; maybe TRBD1 (5 bases). V lost 3 bases and J lost 9, with 15 bases in between. Germline CDR1 reads MDHEN; CDR2 reads SYDVKM. CDR3 length: 15 amino acids. DNA of the CDR3: TGTGCCAGCAGTTTTGTTCAGGGATTAATTTCACCCCTCCACTTT. It yields the protein CASSFVQGLISPLHF.

The rearrangement uses TRBV7-9 and TRBJ2-5, with D tentatively TRBD1 (5 bases). The J call may be in error: the DNA end matches TRBJ2-7 better. CDR3 length: 14 residues. Per germline, CDR1 SEHNR and CDR2 FQNEAQ (reference sequence). The chain's CDR3 is CASSLGGKPYEQYF. CDR3 bases: TGTGCCAGCAGCTTAGGGGGCAAGCCCTACGAGCAGTACTTC.

The chain uses TRBV5-6 and TRBJ2-2; 7 bases align to TRBD1. Germline V gives CDR1 SGHDT, CDR2 YYEEEE. CDR3 length equals 17 residues. The ends lost 2 bases at V and 1 base at J; junction bases unmatched: 8. CDR3 bases: TGTGCCAGCAGCTTAGATATACGACAGGGGAACACCGGGGAGCTGTTTTTT. This encodes CASSLDIRQGNTGELFF.

The rearrangement links TRBV10-3 to TRBJ2-7; D is possibly TRBD2 (7 bases). V was cut by 6 bases and J by 3 bases, with 18 bases left in between. Germline loops: CDR1 ENHRY, CDR2 SYGVKD. The CDR3 has 15 amino acids. The CDR3: CAISSVGGHNYEQYF. The CDR3 DNA reads TGTGCCATCAGCTCAGTGGGGGGGCACAACTACGAGCAGTACTTC.

This clone was counted a few times. The chain combines TRBV27 with TRBJ1-6; 7 bases align to TRBD1. Germline V gene data show CDR1 as MNHEY and CDR2 as SMNVEV (reference sequence). The trim removed 3 bases at V and 8 bases at J, leaving 10 bases unmatched. CDR3 size: 16 residues. The CDR3 is CASSLGVQGPYSPLHF. The CDR3, as DNA: TGTGCCAGCAGTTTGGGCGTACAGGGGCCGTATTCACCCCTCCACTTT.

This CDR3 reads CASRFQTESSYEQYF. The CDR3 DNA follows: TGTGCAAGTCGCTTCCAGACGGAGAGCTCCTACGAGCAGTACTTC. The chain joins TRBV12-2 to TRBJ2-7; the table's D gene call, TRBD2, was not cross checked with the DNA. TRBV12-2 is a listed pseudogene. This CDR3 spans 15 amino acids.

The chain combines TRBV6-4 with TRBJ1-4; 9 nucleotides line up with TRBD1. The V gene's germline CDR1 is MRHNA and CDR2 SNTAGT. With 8 bases clipped from V and 8 bases from J, the junction kept 9 bases outside the gene matches. The CDR3 extends over 14 amino acids. Here the CDR3 reads CASGTGTGPEKLFF. As DNA, the CDR3 is TGTGCCAGCGGTACCGGGACAGGGCCCGAAAAACTGTTTTTT.

The chain is built from TRBV7-9 and TRBJ1-4, with D possibly matching TRBD1 (6 bases). The CDR3 is 13 residues long. Per germline, CDR1 SEHNR and CDR2 FQNEAQ (reference sequence). Trimming took off 6 bases at V and 6 bases at J, with 11 bases between the two ends. CDR3 DNA sequence: TGTGCCAGCAGGGCAGGGGAAGATGAAAAACTGTTTTTT. Encoded protein: CASRAGEDEKLFF.

This clone was seen a few times. This chain uses TRBV7-9 with TRBJ2-5; TRBD2 is a possible D gene (6 bases). The V and J ends lost 2 bases and 1 base respectively, with 14 bases between them. The CDR3 has 16 residues. The germline gives CDR1 SEHNR, CDR2 FQNEAQ (reference sequence). The CDR3 spells CASSLLGGEIQETQYF. As DNA, the CDR3 is TGTGCCAGCAGCTTACTCGGCGGGGAGATCCAAGAGACCCAGTACTTC.

V and J are TRBV10-1 and TRBJ1-5; 7 nucleotides align to TRBD1. The CDR3 is 15 amino acids. Germline values: CDR1 WNHNN, CDR2 SYGVQD (reference sequence). Trimming cost V 5 bases and J 3 bases; bases outside gene matches: 7. The CDR3 nucleotides read TGCGCCAGCAGTCCGACAGGGAAGTTCAATCAGCCCCAGCATTTT. Encoded protein: CASSPTGKFNQPQHF.

CDR3 nucleotide sequence: TGCGCCAGCAGCTCGGGACAGGGAAACATATATTTT. Protein: CASSSGQGNIYF. The chain recombines TRBV5-1 with TRBJ1-3, with 9 bases lining up with TRBD1. V shed 3 bases, J shed 12 bases, and the junction held 4 bases outside the gene matches. The CDR3 has 12 amino acids. Germline assignment: CDR1 SGHRS and CDR2 YFSETQ.

The V and J genes are TRBV15 and TRBJ2-3; TRBD1 matches 9 bases. V lost 4 bases, J lost 4 bases, and 6 bases stayed unmatched. This CDR3 has 15 residues. Germline V gene sequence: CDR1 LNHNV, CDR2 YYDKDF (reference sequence). This CDR3 is CATSNGQGSADTQYF. The CDR3 DNA reads as TGTGCCACCAGCAACGGACAGGGGTCTGCAGATACGCAGTATTTT.

The gene calls are TRBV18 and TRBJ2-3; D is possibly TRBD2 (7 bases). V was shortened by 4 bases and J by 3 bases, with 14 bases between the two germline ends. Germline V gene data show CDR1 as KGHSH and CDR2 as LQKENI. CDR3 length: 15 amino acids. CDR3 sequence: CASSRGGAKTDTQYF. CDR3 in DNA: TGTGCCAGCTCACGGGGGGGGGCCAAGACAGATACGCAGTATTTT.

The chain joins TRBV29-1 to TRBJ2-3; no clear D. Germline V gene sequence: CDR1 SQVTM, CDR2 ANQGSEA. The CDR3 runs 15 residues. The V end lost 2 bases, the J end lost 0 bases, and 12 bases lay between the germline ends. CDR3 residues: CSVEQALRSTDTQYF. The CDR3 DNA reads TGCAGCGTTGAACAGGCCCTTAGAAGCACAGATACGCAGTATTTT.

This clone was counted a single time. V gene TRBV7-8 combines with J gene TRBJ1-1; possible D gene TRBD1, 6 bases. CDR3 length: 15 amino acids. The V gene's germline CDR1 is SGHVS and CDR2 FQNEAQ. V lost 1 base, J lost 4 bases, and 13 bases lay in between. The CDR3 DNA sequence: TGTGCCAGCAGCTTAGTCCCAGGGGTCTTCACTGAAGCTTTCTTT. Its translation: CASSLVPGVFTEAFF. Full variable domain (missing parts from reference TRBV7-8 and TRBJ1-1): GAGVSQSPRYKVAKRGQDVALRCDPISGHVSLFWYQQALGQGPEFLTYFQNEAQLDKSGLPSDRFFAERPEGSVSTLKIQRTQQEDSAVYLCASSLVPGVFTEAFFGQGTRLTVV.